This T cell receptor beta chain was sequenced for a study of patients and donors after allogeneic stem cell transplantation (dated by TCRdb to the early 2020s). About this clonotype itself: Its antigen is not yet known. Within one base of it there is no much larger clone, and no base qualities were kept.

Receptors were amplified or captured by RT-PCR. This sample was sequenced with a NextSeq 550. TCRdb reprocessed the public reads (quality trimming at Q25 with fastp, clone calling with MiXCR) and kept in-frame beta chains. Rows with a matching CDR3 protein are joined into one entry that keeps the most common DNA and genes. The sample table holds 160,000 or so distinct CDR3 sequences, of which approximately 24% were seen once. Roughly 26% of the sample comes from the top ten. CDR1 and CDR2 (DFQATT, SNEGSKA) derive from the germline V gene (reference sequence). Relative to germline, V is 4 bases shorter and J is 3 bases shorter, with 9 bases between their ends. Counted from cysteine to phenylalanine, this CDR3 has 12 amino acids. The read is trimmed to its CDR3 DNA, 36 bases read in frame from base 1.

The sample comprised blood, either unsorted or a sorted T cell fraction (not recorded which). Recombination joined TRBV20-1 with TRBJ1-1; the D region possibly corresponds to TRBD1 (6 bases align). The TCR was taken from a human donor who was either an allogeneic HSCT recipient or a stem cell or donor lymphocyte infusion donor (not recorded which). It is not recorded whose cells these are; they may come from a transplant donor. CDR3 reads: CSAKDSHTEAFF. The DNA sequence follows: TGCAGTGCTAAGGACAGCCACACTGAAGCTTTCTTT.